Listed below are T cell receptor beta chains from one sample, sequenced in a study of blood T cell repertoires in COVID-19. The assay was immunoSEQ multiplex PCR, and TCRdb's table has in-frame clones only and misses some. In the table there are 150,000 or so clones, approximately 85% of which are singletons. The sample comprised peripheral blood. The receptors originated from a man in his 60s who had recovered from COVID-19. Each CDR3 is given with its conserved first and last residue. Fields, in order: clone size, V gene, J gene, D gene, CDR3 DNA, CDR3 protein. D genes are given only for firm matches. Size is stated for part of the rows, as once, few or many counts, or as a class when the clone is expanded.

size: .
V: TRBV7-3
J: TRBJ2-7
D: TRBD1
DNA: TGTGCCAGCAGCTTGATGGCAGGGGGCGCCTACGAGCAGTACTTC
CDR3: CASSLMAGGAYEQYF

size: .
V: TRBV6-5
J: TRBJ2-3
D: TRBD1
DNA: TGTGCCAGCAGTTACTCAGGGGGCGCAAATGAAGATACGCAGTATTTT
CDR3: CASSYSGGANEDTQYF

size: .
V: TRBV5-1
J: TRBJ2-1
D: .
DNA: TGCGCCAGCAGCTTACTAGTAAGCCATGAGCAGTTCTTC
CDR3: CASSLLVSHEQFF

size: .
V: TRBV5-4
J: TRBJ2-1
D: .
DNA: TGTGCCAGCAGCTTTGGAGGGAGAACCTACAATGAGCAGTTCTTC
CDR3: CASSFGGRTYNEQFF

size: .
V: TRBV10-3
J: TRBJ2-2
D: .
DNA: TGTGCCATCAGTGAATGGACTGATAACACCGGGGAGCTGTTTTTT
CDR3: CAISEWTDNTGELFF

size: .
V: TRBV23-1
J: TRBJ1-2
D: .
DNA: TGCGCCAGCAGTCAATCTATAGTCCAGGGTCCTGATGGCTACACCTTC
CDR3: CASSQSIVQGPDGYTF

size: .
V: TRBV9
J: TRBJ1-2
D: .
DNA: TGTGCCAGCAGCGTAGGGGGTAGGAGGACCTTC
CDR3: CASSVGGRRTF

size: .
V: TRBV10-3
J: TRBJ1-6
D: .
DNA: TGTGCCATCAGGGTTGAACAGGGATTTAATTCACCCCTCCACTTT
CDR3: CAIRVEQGFNSPLHF

size: .
V: TRBV12-3/TRBV12-4
J: TRBJ2-7
D: .
DNA: TGTGCCAGCCTCGGTGGAGGCTACGAGCAGTACTTC
CDR3: CASLGGGYEQYF

size: .
V: TRBV13
J: TRBJ2-7
D: TRBD2
DNA: TGTGCCAGCAGCACACGGACTAGCGGGGAAATCTCCTACGAGCAGTACTTC
CDR3: CASSTRTSGEISYEQYF

size: .
V: TRBV2
J: TRBJ1-5
D: .
DNA: TGTGCCAGCAGCGTTACACAGGATCAGCCCCAGCATTTT
CDR3: CASSVTQDQPQHF

size: .
V: TRBV6-2/TRBV6-3
J: TRBJ2-2
D: .
DNA: TGTGCCAGCAGTCAACAGGTGGTGGGTGCGAACACCGGGGAGCTGTTTTTT
CDR3: CASSQQVVGANTGELFF

size: .
V: TRBV11-2
J: TRBJ1-2
D: .
DNA: TGTGCCAGCAGCAAGGAGGGCGATGGCTACACCTTC
CDR3: CASSKEGDGYTF

size: .
V: TRBV10-3
J: TRBJ1-2
D: .
DNA: TGTGCCGTTTCAGGGGATGGCTACACCTTC
CDR3: CAVSGDGYTF

size: .
V: TRBV19
J: TRBJ1-5
D: .
DNA: TGTGCCAGTAAAGGCGGGGTTAGCAATCAGCCCCAGCATTTT
CDR3: CASKGGVSNQPQHF

size: once
V: TRBV6-1
J: TRBJ1-1
D: .
DNA: TGTGCCAGCAGTGAACTAGAAGCTTTCTTT
CDR3: CASSELEAFF

size: .
V: TRBV6-4
J: TRBJ2-5
D: .
DNA: TGTGCCAGCAGTGATCGGGCGGGGTCACAAGAGACCCAGTACTTC
CDR3: CASSDRAGSQETQYF

size: .
V: TRBV5-8
J: TRBJ1-2
D: .
DNA: TGTGCCAGCAGCTTAATCGGGGAAATTAACTATGGCTACACCTTC
CDR3: CASSLIGEINYGYTF

size: .
V: TRBV7-8
J: TRBJ1-5
D: TRBD1
DNA: TGTGCCAGCAGCTTAGGGGACAGGGTTGAACAGCCCCAGCATTTT
CDR3: CASSLGDRVEQPQHF

size: .
V: TRBV6-5
J: TRBJ1-1
D: .
DNA: TGTGCCAGCAGTTACTGGACAGTGCGGAACACTGAAGCTTTCTTT
CDR3: CASSYWTVRNTEAFF

size: .
V: TRBV28
J: TRBJ2-3
D: TRBD2
DNA: TGTGCCAGCAGTTTAGGGGGGGAGGGTACAGATACGCAGTATTTT
CDR3: CASSLGGEGTDTQYF

size: .
V: TRBV4-3
J: TRBJ2-7
D: .
DNA: TGCGCCAGCAGCCAAGATCCTGAGGGAGTCGAGCAGTACTTC
CDR3: CASSQDPEGVEQYF

size: .
V: TRBV23-1
J: TRBJ1-4
D: TRBD1
DNA: TGCGCCAGCAGTCAACCACCCACCAAACGACAGGGGGGGTTGACTGTGGTTGAAAAACTGTTTTTT
CDR3: CASSQPPTKRQGGLTVVEKLFF

size: .
V: TRBV5-4
J: TRBJ1-2
D: TRBD1
DNA: TGTGCCAGCATGGAGGACAGGGCGCTTGGCTACACCTTC
CDR3: CASMEDRALGYTF

size: .
V: TRBV9
J: TRBJ1-2
D: .
DNA: TGTGCCAGCAGCGCCCCGCAGAACTATGGCTACACCTTC
CDR3: CASSAPQNYGYTF

size: .
V: TRBV6-1
J: TRBJ2-6
D: .
DNA: TGTGCCAGCAGTGAACAGGGTGCCGGGGCCAACGTCCTGACTTTC
CDR3: CASSEQGAGANVLTF

size: .
V: TRBV11-1
J: TRBJ1-1
D: TRBD1
DNA: TGTGCCAGCAGCTGGACAGGTCTGCCGAACACTGAAGCTTTCTTT
CDR3: CASSWTGLPNTEAFF

size: .
V: TRBV30
J: TRBJ1-2
D: TRBD1
DNA: TGTGCCTGGTCCCGGGACAGGTATGGCTACACCTTC
CDR3: CAWSRDRYGYTF

size: .
V: TRBV7-3
J: TRBJ2-6
D: .
DNA: TGTGCCAGCAGCTCCCCCGGTTCCGGGGCCAACGTCCTGACTTTC
CDR3: CASSSPGSGANVLTF

size: .
V: TRBV7-9
J: TRBJ1-6
D: .
DNA: TGTGCCAGCAGCTTAATGGGCCGATATTCACCCCTCCACTTT
CDR3: CASSLMGRYSPLHF

size: .
V: TRBV12-5
J: TRBJ1-5
D: .
DNA: TGTGCTAGTGGCGGGGCCCCGGGGGGGGGTCAGCCCCAGCATTTT
CDR3: CASGGAPGGGQPQHF

size: .
V: TRBV2
J: TRBJ2-1
D: TRBD1
DNA: TGTGCCACCAACCTGAGGACAGGGTCCAATGAGCAGTTCTTC
CDR3: CATNLRTGSNEQFF

size: once
V: TRBV9
J: TRBJ2-3
D: .
DNA: TGTGCCAGCAGCGGCTACACAGATACGCAGTATTTT
CDR3: CASSGYTDTQYF

size: .
V: TRBV5-6
J: TRBJ2-3
D: .
DNA: TGTGCCAGCAGCCGAGGAGGTCCGGATACGCAGTATTTT
CDR3: CASSRGGPDTQYF

size: .
V: TRBV12-3/TRBV12-4
J: TRBJ1-1
D: .
DNA: TGTGCCAGCAGTACGATGACAGTAGAGACTTTCTTT
CDR3: CASSTMTVETFF

size: .
V: TRBV7-7
J: TRBJ1-3
D: TRBD1
DNA: TGTGCTAGCAGCGCAACAGGGGCGGGAAACACCATATATTTT
CDR3: CASSATGAGNTIYF

size: .
V: TRBV29-1
J: TRBJ1-2
D: .
DNA: TGCAGCGTGGCCCGGGACTCAGCCTTCTATGGCTACACCTTC
CDR3: CSVARDSAFYGYTF

size: once
V: TRBV7-8
J: TRBJ1-2
D: TRBD1
DNA: TGTGCCAGCAGCTTAGCGACAGGGGGCTATGGCTACACCTTC
CDR3: CASSLATGGYGYTF

size: .
V: TRBV5-6
J: TRBJ2-2
D: .
DNA: TGTGCCAGCAGCTTGAGGGAGACCGGGGAGCTGTTTTTT
CDR3: CASSLRETGELFF

size: .
V: TRBV6-5
J: TRBJ1-5
D: TRBD1
DNA: TGTGCCAGCAGCCCACAGGGGGATTTAGTTCAGCCCCAGCATTTT
CDR3: CASSPQGDLVQPQHF

size: .
V: TRBV2
J: TRBJ2-1
D: TRBD2
DNA: TGTGCCAGCAGGGAGACTAGCGGGGGGGCGGGTGAGCAGTTCTTC
CDR3: CASRETSGGAGEQFF

size: once
V: TRBV6-5
J: TRBJ1-6
D: TRBD1
DNA: TGTGCCAGCAGCGAGGGACAGTCCTCCGTACCCCTCCACTTT
CDR3: CASSEGQSSVPLHF

size: .
V: TRBV30
J: TRBJ1-1
D: TRBD1
DNA: TGTGCCTGGAACATGGACAGGACCTACACTGAAGCTTTCTTT
CDR3: CAWNMDRTYTEAFF

size: once
V: TRBV7-6
J: TRBJ1-2
D: TRBD1
DNA: TGTGCCAGCAGCGCCCTACAGGGGGATGCCTATGGCTACACCTTC
CDR3: CASSALQGDAYGYTF

size: .
V: TRBV19
J: TRBJ2-1
D: TRBD2
DNA: TGTGCCAGTTCGACTAGCGGGGGGGCCTTGGGTGAGCAGTTCTTC
CDR3: CASSTSGGALGEQFF

size: .
V: TRBV2
J: TRBJ2-7
D: TRBD2
DNA: TGTGCCAGCAGATTTTCTAGCGGGGGGTTCTCCTCCTACGAGCAGTACTTC
CDR3: CASRFSSGGFSSYEQYF

size: once
V: TRBV18
J: TRBJ2-3
D: .
DNA: TGTGCCAGCTCACCACCTAAGGGGTTCACAGATACGCAGTATTTT
CDR3: CASSPPKGFTDTQYF

size: .
V: TRBV18
J: TRBJ1-3
D: TRBD1
DNA: TGTGCCAGCTCCACGGAACAGGGGGCGCGAGGAAACACCATATATTTT
CDR3: CASSTEQGARGNTIYF

size: .
V: TRBV7-2
J: TRBJ2-2
D: TRBD2
DNA: TGTGCCAGCAGCTCGCAGATAGCGGGGGCAACCGGGGAGCTGTTTTTT
CDR3: CASSSQIAGATGELFF

size: few
V: TRBV7-2
J: TRBJ1-5
D: .
DNA: TGTGCCAGCAGGCCGGGAAATCAGCCCCAGCATTTT
CDR3: CASRPGNQPQHF

size: .
V: TRBV6-5
J: TRBJ2-5
D: TRBD2
DNA: TGTGCCAGCAGCTATAGCGGGTACGAAGAGACCCAGTACTTC
CDR3: CASSYSGYEETQYF